This paragraph covers one TCR beta chain sequence. The sample belongs to a study of control samples from healthy donors and cancer patients. The assay was immunoSEQ multiplex PCR, and TCRdb's table has in-frame clones only and misses some. Seen here are approximately 130,000 clones, around nine tenths observed once, and the top ten hold around 9%. CDR1 SQVTM and CDR2 ANQGSEA come from the germline V gene. The junction had 6 bases not matched to a gene; V was cut back by 1 base and J by 5 bases. The CDR3 is made up of 15 amino acids. This TCR was recovered from a man between 40 and 49 years old in good health. This chain links TRBV29-1 with TRBJ2-7, with TRBD2 matching 12 bases. The sample was blood. CDR3 residues: CSVEVGTSGWDEQYF. The CDR3 DNA sequence: TGCAGCGTTGAAGTCGGGACTAGCGGGTGGGACGAGCAGTACTTC.